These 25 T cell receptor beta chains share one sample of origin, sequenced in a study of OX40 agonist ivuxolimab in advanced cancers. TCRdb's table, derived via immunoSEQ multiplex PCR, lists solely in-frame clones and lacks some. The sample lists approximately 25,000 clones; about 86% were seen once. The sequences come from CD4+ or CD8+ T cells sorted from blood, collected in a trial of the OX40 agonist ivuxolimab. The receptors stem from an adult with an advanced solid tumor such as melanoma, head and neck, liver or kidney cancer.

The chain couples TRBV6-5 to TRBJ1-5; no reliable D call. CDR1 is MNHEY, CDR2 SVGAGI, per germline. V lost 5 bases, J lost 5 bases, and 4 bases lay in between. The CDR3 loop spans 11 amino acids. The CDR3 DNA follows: TGTGCCAGCAGTGATTATCAGCCCCAGCATTTT. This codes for CASSDYQPQHF.

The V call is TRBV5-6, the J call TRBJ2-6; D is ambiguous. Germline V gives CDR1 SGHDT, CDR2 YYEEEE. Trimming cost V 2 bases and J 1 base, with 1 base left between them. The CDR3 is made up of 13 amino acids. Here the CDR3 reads CASSFSGANVLTF. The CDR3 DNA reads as TGTGCCAGCAGCTTTTCTGGGGCCAACGTCCTGACTTTC.

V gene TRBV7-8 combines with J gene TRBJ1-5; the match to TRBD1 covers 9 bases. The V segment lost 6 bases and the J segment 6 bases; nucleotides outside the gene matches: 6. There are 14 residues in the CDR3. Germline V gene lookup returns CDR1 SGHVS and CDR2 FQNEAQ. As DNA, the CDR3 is TGTGCCAGCAGGGGACAGGGCGAAATTCAGCCCCAGCATTTT. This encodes CASRGQGEIQPQHF.

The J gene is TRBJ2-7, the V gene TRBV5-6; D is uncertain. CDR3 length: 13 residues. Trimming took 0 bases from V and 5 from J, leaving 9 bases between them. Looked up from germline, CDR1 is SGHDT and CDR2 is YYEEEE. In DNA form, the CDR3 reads TGTGCCAGCAGCTTGGCCTCAGTCAACGAGCAGTACTTC. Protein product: CASSLASVNEQYF.

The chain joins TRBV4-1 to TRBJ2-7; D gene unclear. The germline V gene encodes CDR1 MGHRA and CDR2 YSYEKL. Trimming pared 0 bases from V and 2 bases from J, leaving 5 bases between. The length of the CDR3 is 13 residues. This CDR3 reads CASSQDLTYEQYF. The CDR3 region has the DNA TGCGCCAGCAGCCAAGATTTAACCTACGAGCAGTACTTC.

The CDR3 nucleotides are TGTGCCAGTACCATGGGGGGGAATCAGCCCCAGCATTTT. Translation gives CASTMGGNQPQHF. The J gene is TRBJ1-5, the V gene TRBV19; TRBD1 might be the D (5 bases). The CDR3 contains 13 residues. V gave up 7 bases and J gave up 4 bases, with 11 bases separating them. Per germline, CDR1 LNHDA and CDR2 SQIVND (reference sequence). Full variable domain (remainder filled in from reference TRBV19 and TRBJ1-5): DGGITQSPKYLFRKEGQNVTLSCEQNLNHDAMYWYRQDPGQGLRLIYYSQIVNDFQKGDIAEGYSVSREKKESFPLTVTSAQKNPTAFYLCASTMGGNQPQHFGDGTRLSIL.

The CDR3 sequence: CASSRRQGAVGFQETQYF. The CDR3 DNA reads TGTGCCAGCAGCCGGCGACAGGGGGCTGTGGGCTTTCAAGAGACCCAGTACTTC. V and J are TRBV28 and TRBJ2-5, with 10 bases lining up with TRBD1. This CDR3 contains 18 residues. The V segment lost 6 bases and the J segment 2 bases; nucleotides outside the gene matches: 15. In germline, CDR1 is MDHEN, CDR2 SYDVKM.

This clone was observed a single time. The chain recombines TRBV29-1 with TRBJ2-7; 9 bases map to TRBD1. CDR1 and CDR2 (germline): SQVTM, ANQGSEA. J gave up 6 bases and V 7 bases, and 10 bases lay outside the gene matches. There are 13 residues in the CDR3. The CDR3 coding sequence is TGCAGCGCACAAACAGGGGGCGGGTCCGAGCAGTACTTC. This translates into CSAQTGGGSEQYF.

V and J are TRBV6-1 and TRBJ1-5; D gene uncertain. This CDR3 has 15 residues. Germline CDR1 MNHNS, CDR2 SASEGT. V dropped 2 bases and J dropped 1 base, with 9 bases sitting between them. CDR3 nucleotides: TGTGCCAGCAGTGAACGAGGCGGAAGCAATCAGCCCCAGCATTTT. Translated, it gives CASSERGGSNQPQHF.

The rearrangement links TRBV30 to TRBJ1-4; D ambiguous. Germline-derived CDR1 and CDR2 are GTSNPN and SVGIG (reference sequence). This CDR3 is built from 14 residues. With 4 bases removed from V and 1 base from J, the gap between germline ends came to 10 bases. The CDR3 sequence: CAWNRAQTNEKLFF. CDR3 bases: TGTGCCTGGAATAGGGCCCAAACTAATGAAAAACTGTTTTTT.

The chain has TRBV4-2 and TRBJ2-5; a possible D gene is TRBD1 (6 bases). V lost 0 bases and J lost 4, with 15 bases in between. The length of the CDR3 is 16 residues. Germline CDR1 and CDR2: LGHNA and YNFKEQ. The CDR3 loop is CASSQEAGASGETQYF. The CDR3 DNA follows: TGTGCCAGCAGCCAAGAGGCAGGGGCAAGCGGAGAGACCCAGTACTTC.

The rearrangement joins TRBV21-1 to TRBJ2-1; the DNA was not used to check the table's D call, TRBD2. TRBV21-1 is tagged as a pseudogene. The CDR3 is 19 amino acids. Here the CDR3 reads CASSKAPQRTSGFYNEQFF. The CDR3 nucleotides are TGTGCCAGCAGCAAAGCGCCGCAGCGGACTAGCGGGTTCTACAATGAGCAGTTCTTC.

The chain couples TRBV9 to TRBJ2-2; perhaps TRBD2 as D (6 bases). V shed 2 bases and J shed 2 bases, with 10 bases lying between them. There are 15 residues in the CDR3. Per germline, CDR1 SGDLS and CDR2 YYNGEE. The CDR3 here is CASSVEGLNTGELFF. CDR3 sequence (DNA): TGTGCCAGCAGCGTGGAGGGTTTAAACACCGGGGAGCTGTTTTTT.

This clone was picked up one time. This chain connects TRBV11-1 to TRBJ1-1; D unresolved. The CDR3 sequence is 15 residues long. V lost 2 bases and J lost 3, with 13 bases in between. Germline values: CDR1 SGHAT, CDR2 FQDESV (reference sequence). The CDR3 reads CASSLRRRVDTEAFF. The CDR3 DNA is TGTGCCAGCAGCTTACGGCGGAGGGTGGACACTGAAGCTTTCTTT.

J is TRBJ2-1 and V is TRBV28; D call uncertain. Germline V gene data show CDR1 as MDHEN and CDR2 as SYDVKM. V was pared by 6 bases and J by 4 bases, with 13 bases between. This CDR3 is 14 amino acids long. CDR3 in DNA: TGTGCCAGCAGCCAACGGGCCCCATACAATGAGCAGTTCTTC. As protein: CASSQRAPYNEQFF.

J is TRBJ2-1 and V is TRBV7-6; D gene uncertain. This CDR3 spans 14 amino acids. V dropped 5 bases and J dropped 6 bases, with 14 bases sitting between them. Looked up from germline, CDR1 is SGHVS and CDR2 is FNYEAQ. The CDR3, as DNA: TGTGCCAGCAGCCCAGCCCCTCGCCTCAATGAGCAGTTCTTC. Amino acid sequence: CASSPAPRLNEQFF. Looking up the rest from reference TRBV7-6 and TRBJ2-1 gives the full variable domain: GAGVSQSPRYKVTKRGQDVALRCDPISGHVSLYWYRQALGQGPEFLTYFNYEAQQDKSGLPNDRFSAERPEGSISTLTIQRTEQRDSAMYRCASSPAPRLNEQFFGPGTRLTVL.

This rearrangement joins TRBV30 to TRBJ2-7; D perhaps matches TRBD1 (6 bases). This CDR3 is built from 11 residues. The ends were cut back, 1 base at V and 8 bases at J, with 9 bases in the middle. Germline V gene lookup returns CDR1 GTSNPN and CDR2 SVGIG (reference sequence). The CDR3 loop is CAWSAGTQQYF. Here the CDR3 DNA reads TGTGCCTGGAGTGCCGGGACACAGCAGTACTTC.

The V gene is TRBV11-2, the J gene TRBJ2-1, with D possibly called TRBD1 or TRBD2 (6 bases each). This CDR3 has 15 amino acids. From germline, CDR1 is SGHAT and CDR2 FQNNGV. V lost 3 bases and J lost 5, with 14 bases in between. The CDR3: CASSFRGETDNEQFF. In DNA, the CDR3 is TGTGCCAGCAGCTTTAGGGGGGAGACTGACAATGAGCAGTTCTTC.

Here the CDR3 reads CASSGLSYNEQFF. CDR3 nucleotide sequence: TGTGCCAGCAGCGGGCTCTCCTACAATGAGCAGTTCTTC. The rearrangement joins TRBV6-1 to TRBJ2-1; no firm D call. Germline V gene sequence: CDR1 MNHNS, CDR2 SASEGT. Trimming took 6 bases from V and 0 from J, leaving 6 bases between them. The CDR3 loop spans 13 amino acids.

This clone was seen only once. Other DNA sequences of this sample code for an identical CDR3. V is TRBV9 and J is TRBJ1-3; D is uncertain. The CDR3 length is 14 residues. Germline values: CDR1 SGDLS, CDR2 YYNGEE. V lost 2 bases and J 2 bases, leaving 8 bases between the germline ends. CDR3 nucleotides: TGTGCCAGCAGCGTGACGAGGGCTGGAAACACCATATATTTT. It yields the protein CASSVTRAGNTIYF. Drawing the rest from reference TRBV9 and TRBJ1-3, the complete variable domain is DSGVTQTPKHLITATGQRVTLRCSPRSGDLSVYWYQQSLDQGLQFLIQYYNGEERAKGNILERFSAQQFPDLHSELNLSSLELGDSALYFCASSVTRAGNTIYFGEGSWLTVV.

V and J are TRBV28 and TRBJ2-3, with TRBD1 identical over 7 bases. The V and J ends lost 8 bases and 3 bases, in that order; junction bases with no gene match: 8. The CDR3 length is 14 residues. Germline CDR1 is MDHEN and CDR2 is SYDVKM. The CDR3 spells CASGYRGVTDTQYF. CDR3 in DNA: TGTGCCAGCGGATACAGGGGTGTTACAGATACGCAGTATTTT.

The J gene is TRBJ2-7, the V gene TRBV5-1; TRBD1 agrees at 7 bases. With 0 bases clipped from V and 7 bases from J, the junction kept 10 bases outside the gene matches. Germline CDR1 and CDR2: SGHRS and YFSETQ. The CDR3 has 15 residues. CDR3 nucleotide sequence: TGCGCCAGCAGCTTGGAATATGGGGGACAGAGGGAGCAGTACTTC. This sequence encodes CASSLEYGGQREQYF.

The CDR3 bases are TGTGCCAGCAGCCCTGGCGGGGGCGGTCAGCCCCAGCATTTT. This translates into CASSPGGGGQPQHF. The gene calls are TRBV7-9 and TRBJ1-5; a possible D gene is TRBD1 (6 bases). This CDR3 spans 14 amino acids. Trimming left V 5 bases short and J 6 bases short, with 14 bases between. Germline V gene lookup returns CDR1 SEHNR and CDR2 FQNEAQ (reference sequence).

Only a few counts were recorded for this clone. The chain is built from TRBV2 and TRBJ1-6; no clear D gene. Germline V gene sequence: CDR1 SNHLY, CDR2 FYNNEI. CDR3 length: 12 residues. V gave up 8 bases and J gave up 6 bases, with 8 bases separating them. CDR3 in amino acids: CASGGVNSPLHF. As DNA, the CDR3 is TGTGCCAGCGGTGGGGTTAATTCACCCCTCCACTTT.

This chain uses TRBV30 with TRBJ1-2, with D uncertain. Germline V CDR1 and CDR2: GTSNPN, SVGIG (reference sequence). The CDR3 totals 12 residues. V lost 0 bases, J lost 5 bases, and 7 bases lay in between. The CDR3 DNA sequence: TGTGCCTGGAGTGTGGTGGCATATGGCTACACCTTC. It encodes CAWSVVAYGYTF.